This is a list of T cell receptor beta chains from one sample in a study of OX40 agonist ivuxolimab in advanced cancers. Measured with immunoSEQ multiplex PCR; TCRdb has only the in-frame clones, and not every one. The table lists approximately 70,000 clones, over 90% of them singletons. Sequences were derived from CD4+ or CD8+ T cells sorted from blood, sampled in a trial of the OX40 agonist ivuxolimab. The source is an adult with an advanced solid tumor such as melanoma, head and neck, liver or kidney cancer. Both conserved end residues are part of each CDR3. Each record gives: J gene, D gene, V gene, clone size, CDR3 DNA, CDR3 protein. The D gene is left open where the match is weak. Rows give clone size only sometimes, using once, few, many, or a class for an expanded clone.

J: TRBJ2-2
D: TRBD2
V: TRBV7-6
size: .
DNA: TGTGCCAGCAGCCCCAAGGGACTAGCGGGAGACGGGAGCGGGGAGCTGTTTTTT
CDR3: CASSPKGLAGDGSGELFF

J: TRBJ2-3
D: .
V: TRBV21-1
size: .
DNA: TGTGCCAGCACCTTCCGGGACAGGAGAAGCACAGATACGCAGTATTTT
CDR3: CASTFRDRRSTDTQYF

J: TRBJ1-2
D: .
V: TRBV4-1
size: .
DNA: TGCGCCAGCAGCCCCGTACCAGGGGTCGATGGCTACACCTTC
CDR3: CASSPVPGVDGYTF

J: TRBJ2-6
D: TRBD2
V: TRBV18
size: .
DNA: TGTGCCAGCTCACCACGGCTACTAGCGGTTAGCTCTGGGGCCAACGTCCTGACTTTC
CDR3: CASSPRLLAVSSGANVLTF

J: TRBJ1-5
D: .
V: TRBV28
size: once
DNA: TGTGCCAGCAGACCAGACACTAATAGCAATCAGCCCCAGCATTTT
CDR3: CASRPDTNSNQPQHF

J: TRBJ2-7
D: .
V: TRBV5-1
size: .
DNA: TGCGCCAGCAGCTTGTATACCAGCTACGAGCAGTACTTC
CDR3: CASSLYTSYEQYF

J: TRBJ2-7
D: .
V: TRBV27
size: .
DNA: TGTGCCAGCAGTTTGCCCCCGTACGAGCAGTACTTC
CDR3: CASSLPPYEQYF

J: TRBJ2-1
D: TRBD1
V: TRBV9
size: .
DNA: TGTGCCAGCAGCGCTCAGGGGGCCCTCTCCTACAATGAGCAGTTCTTC
CDR3: CASSAQGALSYNEQFF

J: TRBJ2-1
D: TRBD2
V: TRBV4-1
size: .
DNA: TGCGCCAGCAGCCAGCAAGCTAGCGGGATACCCAATGAGCAGTTCTTC
CDR3: CASSQQASGIPNEQFF

J: TRBJ1-1
D: .
V: TRBV15
size: .
DNA: TGTGCCACCAGCAACTCAGTTACTGAAGCTTTCTTT
CDR3: CATSNSVTEAFF

J: TRBJ1-3
D: .
V: TRBV6-5
size: once
DNA: TGTGCCAGCAGTTACGAGGGGCTCTCTGGAAACACCATATATTTT
CDR3: CASSYEGLSGNTIYF

J: TRBJ2-5
D: .
V: TRBV28
size: .
DNA: TGTGCCAGCAGTCACCCAGCGGGTAGAGGGCCCCGACTACAAGAGACCCAGTACTTC
CDR3: CASSHPAGRGPRLQETQYF

J: TRBJ2-7
D: .
V: TRBV29-1
size: .
DNA: TGCAGCGTTGAAGCAATCGGACAGCCCTACGAGCAGTACTTC
CDR3: CSVEAIGQPYEQYF

J: TRBJ1-5
D: .
V: TRBV18
size: .
DNA: TGTGCCAGCTCACCTAGGGGAGAAGGTCAGCCCCAGCATTTT
CDR3: CASSPRGEGQPQHF

J: TRBJ1-4
D: .
V: TRBV15
size: .
DNA: TGTGCCACCAGCAGAGGCACAGGGATGGATGAAAAACTGTTTTTT
CDR3: CATSRGTGMDEKLFF

J: TRBJ1-5
D: TRBD1
V: TRBV4-1
size: .
DNA: TGCGCCAGCAGCCTACTCGACAGGGGCAATCAGCCCCAGCATTTT
CDR3: CASSLLDRGNQPQHF

J: TRBJ2-7
D: TRBD1
V: TRBV6-1
size: .
DNA: TGTGCCAGCAGTGAAGACAGGGGGGTCGGCGAGCAGTACTTC
CDR3: CASSEDRGVGEQYF

J: TRBJ1-2
D: TRBD1
V: TRBV18
size: .
DNA: TGTGCCAGCTCACCATCCCCGGGACAGGGGAATGGCTACACCTTC
CDR3: CASSPSPGQGNGYTF

J: TRBJ2-3
D: .
V: TRBV27
size: .
DNA: TGTGCCAGCAGTGCTCTGGGAGGTTCGGAGGCAGATACGCAGTATTTT
CDR3: CASSALGGSEADTQYF

J: TRBJ2-7
D: .
V: TRBV10-3
size: .
DNA: TGTGCCATCAGTGAGGGGGGTCTGGGAGACTACGAGCAGTACTTC
CDR3: CAISEGGLGDYEQYF

J: TRBJ2-2
D: .
V: TRBV5-6
size: .
DNA: TGTGCCAGCAGCTTCGGCAGGGGTTTGACCGGGGAGCTGTTTTTT
CDR3: CASSFGRGLTGELFF

J: TRBJ1-5
D: .
V: TRBV30
size: .
DNA: TGTGCCTGGAGTCCGACCCGGATCAATCAGCCCCAGCATTTT
CDR3: CAWSPTRINQPQHF

J: TRBJ2-3
D: .
V: TRBV15
size: .
DNA: TGTGCCACCAGCAGACCTAGCGTATATAGCACAGATACGCAGTATTTT
CDR3: CATSRPSVYSTDTQYF

J: TRBJ1-1
D: .
V: TRBV7-2
size: .
DNA: TGTGCCAGCAGCCTAAGCTTGGCGGGCACTGAAGCTTTCTTT
CDR3: CASSLSLAGTEAFF

J: TRBJ1-6
D: .
V: TRBV25-1
size: .
DNA: TGTGCCAGCAGTGAAGTGACAGGAGGCTCACCCCTCCACTTT
CDR3: CASSEVTGGSPLHF

J: TRBJ2-3
D: .
V: TRBV9
size: .
DNA: TGTGCCAGCAGCGGCCCCGGGGGACTGAGCACAGATACGCAGTATTTT
CDR3: CASSGPGGLSTDTQYF

J: TRBJ2-2
D: .
V: TRBV2
size: .
DNA: TGTGCCAGCAGTGAAGAACCAAACACCGGGGAGCTGTTTTTT
CDR3: CASSEEPNTGELFF

J: TRBJ2-7
D: TRBD2
V: TRBV19
size: .
DNA: TGTGCCAGTAGTATGGGACTAGCGGAATATTACGAGCAGTACTTC
CDR3: CASSMGLAEYYEQYF

J: TRBJ1-1
D: .
V: TRBV7-9
size: .
DNA: TGTGCCAGCAGCTTTTGGGGAAAGGTGAACACTGAAGCTTTCTTT
CDR3: CASSFWGKVNTEAFF

J: TRBJ2-7
D: .
V: TRBV5-1
size: .
DNA: TGCGCCAGCAGCGGAGAGGGGAGCGAGCAGTACTTC
CDR3: CASSGEGSEQYF

J: TRBJ1-1
D: .
V: TRBV4-1
size: .
DNA: TGCGCCAGCAGCCCACAGCCGAACACTGAAGCTTTCTTT
CDR3: CASSPQPNTEAFF

J: TRBJ2-3
D: TRBD2
V: TRBV29-1
size: once
DNA: TGCAGCGTTGGACTAGCGGGAGGTTACACAGATACGCAGTATTTT
CDR3: CSVGLAGGYTDTQYF

J: TRBJ2-7
D: .
V: TRBV27
size: .
DNA: TGTGCCAGCAGTTTAGGAAGGGGGACAGAGCAGTACTTC
CDR3: CASSLGRGTEQYF

J: TRBJ1-1
D: .
V: TRBV19
size: .
DNA: TGTGCCAGTACCTCGGGTAGGGGTGGGACTGAAGCTTTCTTT
CDR3: CASTSGRGGTEAFF

J: TRBJ2-7
D: TRBD2
V: TRBV27
size: .
DNA: TGTGCCAGCAGTAGAGGACTAGCGGGGTACGAGCAGTACTTC
CDR3: CASSRGLAGYEQYF

J: TRBJ2-7
D: TRBD2
V: TRBV7-9
size: once
DNA: TGTGCCAGCAGCCCCCCGGGCGGGGGGGACTCCTACGAGCAGTACTTC
CDR3: CASSPPGGGDSYEQYF

J: TRBJ2-1
D: TRBD2
V: TRBV4-2
size: .
DNA: TGTGCCAGCAGCCAAGAGTATCGGACTAGCGGGAGAAATGAGCAGTTCTTC
CDR3: CASSQEYRTSGRNEQFF

J: TRBJ1-4
D: .
V: TRBV5-6
size: .
DNA: TGTGCCAGCAGCTTGATGTGGGCAGGGAGGGGCAATGAAAAACTGTTTTTT
CDR3: CASSLMWAGRGNEKLFF

J: TRBJ1-1
D: .
V: TRBV5-6
size: .
DNA: TGTGCCAGCAGCTGGTGGGGCCTAAACTTTGAAGCTTTCTTT
CDR3: CASSWWGLNFEAFF

J: TRBJ1-1
D: .
V: TRBV7-6
size: .
DNA: TGTGCCAGCAGCCTTAGGCGGGCAGGCGGGCCCGTTGCGAACACTGAAGCTTTCTTT
CDR3: CASSLRRAGGPVANTEAFF

J: TRBJ1-2
D: TRBD1
V: TRBV7-2
size: .
DNA: TGTGCCAGCAGCTTGGACCCGACAGGGACCTATGGCTACACCTTC
CDR3: CASSLDPTGTYGYTF

J: TRBJ1-2
D: .
V: TRBV7-2
size: few
DNA: TGTGCCAGCAGCCTCGACACCCACGGCTACACCTTC
CDR3: CASSLDTHGYTF

J: TRBJ2-1
D: TRBD1
V: TRBV28
size: .
DNA: TGTGCCAGCAGTCCGGGACAGGGGTCCTACAATGAGCAGTTCTTC
CDR3: CASSPGQGSYNEQFF

J: TRBJ2-7
D: .
V: TRBV2
size: .
DNA: TGTGCCAGTAGGGGGGACGAGCAGTACTTC
CDR3: CASRGDEQYF

J: TRBJ2-1
D: TRBD1
V: TRBV7-9
size: .
DNA: TGTGCCAGCAGCTCAGGGACAGGGCGCGAGCAGTTCTTC
CDR3: CASSSGTGREQFF

J: TRBJ1-3
D: .
V: TRBV12-5
size: .
DNA: TGTGCTAGTGGAAGTGGAGCCTCTGGAAACACCATATATTTT
CDR3: CASGSGASGNTIYF

J: TRBJ2-2
D: .
V: TRBV2
size: .
DNA: TGTGCCAGCAGTTTTTACCGGGACAACGTACCGAACACCGGGGAGCTGTTTTTT
CDR3: CASSFYRDNVPNTGELFF

J: TRBJ2-7
D: .
V: TRBV4-3
size: .
DNA: TGCGCCAGCAGCCAAGATTTGGAGGGATATTTTTACGAGCAGTACTTC
CDR3: CASSQDLEGYFYEQYF

J: TRBJ1-6
D: .
V: TRBV4-1
size: .
DNA: TGCGCCAGCAGCCAGGCCGGGACCCATGGCTCCTATAATTCACCCCTCCACTTT
CDR3: CASSQAGTHGSYNSPLHF